The T cell receptor (beta chain) described here comes from a study of early T cells in non-severe SARS-CoV-2 infection. This clonotype was seen ten or more times. This CDR3 comprises 11 residues. Trimming stripped 3 bases from V and 8 bases from J, with 10 bases between. Germline V lookup: CDR1 DFQATT, CDR2 SNEGSKA (reference sequence). TCRdb reanalysed the 5' RACE reads using MiXCR and keeps one entry per CDR3 protein. The sample shows about 38,000 distinct CDR3 sequences, 4.6% of them seen only once. The sequence was collected from an adult who was a healthcare worker with PCR-confirmed SARS-CoV-2 infection or an uninfected control (not recorded which). Input material: whole blood. The gene calls are TRBV20-1 and TRBJ1-2; no clear D. The CDR3 coding sequence is TGCAGTGCTAGTTCAGGCATCGGCTACACCTTC. This translates into CSASSGIGYTF.